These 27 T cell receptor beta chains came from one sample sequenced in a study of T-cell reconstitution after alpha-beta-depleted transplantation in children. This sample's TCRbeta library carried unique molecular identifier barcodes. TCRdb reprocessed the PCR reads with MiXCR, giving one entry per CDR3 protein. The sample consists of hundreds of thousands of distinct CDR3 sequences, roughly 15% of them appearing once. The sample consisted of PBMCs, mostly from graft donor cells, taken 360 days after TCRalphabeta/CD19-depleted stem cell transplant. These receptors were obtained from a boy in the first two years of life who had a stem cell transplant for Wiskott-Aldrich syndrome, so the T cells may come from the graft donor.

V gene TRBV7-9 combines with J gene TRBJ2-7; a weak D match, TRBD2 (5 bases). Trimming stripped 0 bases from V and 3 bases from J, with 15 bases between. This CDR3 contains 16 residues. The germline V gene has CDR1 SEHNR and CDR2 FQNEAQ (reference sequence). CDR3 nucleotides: TGTGCCAGCAGCTTAGCCCCACGGCGACGGGACTACGAGCAGTACTTC. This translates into CASSLAPRRRDYEQYF. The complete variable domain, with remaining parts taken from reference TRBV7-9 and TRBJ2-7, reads DTGVSQNPRHKITKRGQNVTFRCDPISEHNRLYWYRQTLGQGPEFLTYFQNEAQLEKSRLLSDRFSAERPKGSFSTLEIQRTEQGDSAMYLCASSLAPRRRDYEQYFGPGTRLTVT.

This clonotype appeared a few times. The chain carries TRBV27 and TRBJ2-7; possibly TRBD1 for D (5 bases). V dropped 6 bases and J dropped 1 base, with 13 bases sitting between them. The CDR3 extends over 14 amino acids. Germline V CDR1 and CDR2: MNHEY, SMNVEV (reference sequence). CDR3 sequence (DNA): TGTGCCAGCAGGCGACAGTACCTGTCCTACGAGCAGTACTTC. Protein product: CASRRQYLSYEQYF.

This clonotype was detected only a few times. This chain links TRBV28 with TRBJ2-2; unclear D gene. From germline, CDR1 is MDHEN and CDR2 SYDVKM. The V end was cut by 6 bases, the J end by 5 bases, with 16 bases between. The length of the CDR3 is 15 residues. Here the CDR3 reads CASSQSAKGTGELFF. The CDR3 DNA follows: TGTGCCAGCAGCCAATCTGCCAAAGGGACCGGGGAGCTGTTTTTT.

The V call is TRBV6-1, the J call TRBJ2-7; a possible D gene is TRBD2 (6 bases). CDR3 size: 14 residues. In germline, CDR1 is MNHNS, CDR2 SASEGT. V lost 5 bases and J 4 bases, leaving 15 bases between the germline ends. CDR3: CASSRAGRWYEQYF. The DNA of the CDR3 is TGTGCCAGCAGTCGGGCAGGGAGGTGGTACGAGCAGTACTTC.

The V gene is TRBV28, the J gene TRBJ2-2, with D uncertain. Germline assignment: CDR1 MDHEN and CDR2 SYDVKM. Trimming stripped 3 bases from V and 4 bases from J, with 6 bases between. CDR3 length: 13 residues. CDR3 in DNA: TGTGCCAGCAGTTTCAGTGCCACCGGGGAGCTGTTTTTT. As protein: CASSFSATGELFF.

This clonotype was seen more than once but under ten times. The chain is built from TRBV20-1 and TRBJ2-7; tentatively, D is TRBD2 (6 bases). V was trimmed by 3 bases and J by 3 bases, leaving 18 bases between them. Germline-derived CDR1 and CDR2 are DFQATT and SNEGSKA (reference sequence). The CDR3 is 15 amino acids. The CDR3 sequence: CSASYRKLADYEQYF. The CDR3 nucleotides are TGCAGTGCTAGCTACCGGAAACTAGCAGACTACGAGCAGTACTTC.

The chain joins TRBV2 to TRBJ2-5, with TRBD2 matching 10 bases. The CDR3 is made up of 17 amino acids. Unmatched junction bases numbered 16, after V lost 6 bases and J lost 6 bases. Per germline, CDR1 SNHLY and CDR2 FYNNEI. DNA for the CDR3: TGTGCCAGCAGACCAACGCTAGCGGGAGCCCAAATGCAGACCCAGTACTTC. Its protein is CASRPTLAGAQMQTQYF.

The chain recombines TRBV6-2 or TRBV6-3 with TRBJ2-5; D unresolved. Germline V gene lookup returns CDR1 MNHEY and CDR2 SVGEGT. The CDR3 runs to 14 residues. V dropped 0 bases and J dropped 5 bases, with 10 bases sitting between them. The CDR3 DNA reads TGTGCCAGCAGTTACTCGACCCCAATCGAGACCCAGTACTTC. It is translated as CASSYSTPIETQYF.

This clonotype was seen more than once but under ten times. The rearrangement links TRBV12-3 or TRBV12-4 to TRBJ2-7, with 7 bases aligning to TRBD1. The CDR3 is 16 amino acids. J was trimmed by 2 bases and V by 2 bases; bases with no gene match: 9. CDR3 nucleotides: TGTGCCAGCAGTTTACGGGGCAAGACAGGGACCTACGAGCAGTACTTC. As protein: CASSLRGKTGTYEQYF.

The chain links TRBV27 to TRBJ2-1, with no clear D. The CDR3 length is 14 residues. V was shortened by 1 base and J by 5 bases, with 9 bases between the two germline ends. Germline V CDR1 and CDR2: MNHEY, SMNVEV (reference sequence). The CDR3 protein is CASSLLPRDNEQFF. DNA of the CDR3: TGTGCCAGCAGTTTATTACCTAGGGACAATGAGCAGTTCTTC.

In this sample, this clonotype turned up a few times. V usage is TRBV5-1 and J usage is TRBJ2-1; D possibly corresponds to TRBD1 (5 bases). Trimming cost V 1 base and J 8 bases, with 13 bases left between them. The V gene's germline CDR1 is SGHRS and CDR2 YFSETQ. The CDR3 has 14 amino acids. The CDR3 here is CASSLRMGQYEQFF. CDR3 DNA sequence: TGCGCCAGCAGCTTGCGTATGGGGCAGTATGAGCAGTTCTTC.

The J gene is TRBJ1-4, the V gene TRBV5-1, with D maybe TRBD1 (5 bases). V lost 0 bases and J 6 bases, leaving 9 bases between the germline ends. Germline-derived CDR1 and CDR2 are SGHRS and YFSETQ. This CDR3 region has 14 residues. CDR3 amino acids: CASSLGDRDEKLFF. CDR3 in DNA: TGCGCCAGCAGCTTGGGCGACAGAGATGAAAAACTGTTTTTT.

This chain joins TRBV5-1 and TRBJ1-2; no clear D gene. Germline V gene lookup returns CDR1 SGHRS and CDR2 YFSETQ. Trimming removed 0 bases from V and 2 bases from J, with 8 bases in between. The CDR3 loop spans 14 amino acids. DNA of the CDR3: TGCGCCAGCAGCTTGGCCACAAACAACTATGGCTACACCTTC. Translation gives CASSLATNNYGYTF. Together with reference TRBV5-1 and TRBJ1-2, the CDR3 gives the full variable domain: KAGVTQTPRYLIKTRGQQVTLSCSPISGHRSVSWYQQTPGQGLQFLFEYFSETQRNKGNFPGRFSGRQFSNSRSEMNVSTLELGDSALYLCASSLATNNYGYTFGSGTRLTVV.

This CDR3 reads CASSQDGTGRAGELFF. Here the CDR3 DNA reads TGCGCCAGCAGCCAAGATGGGACAGGGAGAGCCGGGGAGCTGTTTTTT. The rearrangement links TRBV4-1 to TRBJ2-2; 9 bases agree with TRBD1. CDR1 MGHRA and CDR2 YSYEKL come from the germline V gene. CDR3 length: 16 residues. The trim removed 0 bases at V and 6 bases at J, leaving 5 bases unmatched.

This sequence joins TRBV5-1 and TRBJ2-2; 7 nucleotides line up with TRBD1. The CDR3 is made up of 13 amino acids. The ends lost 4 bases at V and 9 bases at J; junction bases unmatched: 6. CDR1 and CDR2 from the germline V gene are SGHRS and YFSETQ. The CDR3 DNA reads TGCGCCAGCAGCCTAACAGGGGACCGGGAGCTGTTTTTT. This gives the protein CASSLTGDRELFF.

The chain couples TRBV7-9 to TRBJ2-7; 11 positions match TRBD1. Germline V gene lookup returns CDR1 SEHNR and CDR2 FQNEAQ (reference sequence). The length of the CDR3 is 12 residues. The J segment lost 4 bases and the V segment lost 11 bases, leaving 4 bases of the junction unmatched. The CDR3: CAGQGAGYEQYF. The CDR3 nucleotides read TGTGCCGGACAGGGGGCGGGGTACGAGCAGTACTTC.

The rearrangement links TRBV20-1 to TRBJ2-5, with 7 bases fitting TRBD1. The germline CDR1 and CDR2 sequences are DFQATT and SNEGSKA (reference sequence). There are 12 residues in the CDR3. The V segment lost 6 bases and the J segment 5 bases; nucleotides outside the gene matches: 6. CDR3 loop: CSAETGRETQYF. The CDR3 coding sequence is TGCAGTGCGGAGACAGGGCGGGAGACCCAGTACTTC.

CDR3 amino acids: CASSESGTSGSTVYEQYF. The CDR3 bases are TGTGCCAGCAGTGAATCCGGGACTAGCGGGAGTACGGTCTACGAGCAGTACTTC. This chain links TRBV25-1 with TRBJ2-7, with 14 bases lining up with TRBD2. After removal of 1 base from V and 3 bases from J, the junction contained 8 bases not matched to a gene. The CDR3 is 18 amino acids. CDR1 MGHDK and CDR2 SYGVNS come from the germline V gene.

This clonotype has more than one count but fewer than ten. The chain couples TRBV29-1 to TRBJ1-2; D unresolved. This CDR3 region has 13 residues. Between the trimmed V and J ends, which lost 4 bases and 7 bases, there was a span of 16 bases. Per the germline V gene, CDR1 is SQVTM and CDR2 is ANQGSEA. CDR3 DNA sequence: TGCAGCGTTGTAAAGGCAGGATCCGCTGGCTACACCTTC. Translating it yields CSVVKAGSAGYTF.

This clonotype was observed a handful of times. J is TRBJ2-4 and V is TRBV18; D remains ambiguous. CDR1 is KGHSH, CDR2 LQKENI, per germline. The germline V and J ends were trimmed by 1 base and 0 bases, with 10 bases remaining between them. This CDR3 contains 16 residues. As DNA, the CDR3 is TGTGCCAGCTCACCACGTTGGACGATAGCCAAAAACATTCAGTACTTC. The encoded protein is CASSPRWTIAKNIQYF.

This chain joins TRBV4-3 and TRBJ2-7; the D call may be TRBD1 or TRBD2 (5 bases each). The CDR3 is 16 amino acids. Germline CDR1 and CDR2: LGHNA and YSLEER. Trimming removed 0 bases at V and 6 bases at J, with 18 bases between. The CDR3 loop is CASSQDPRDGPREQYF. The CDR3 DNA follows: TGCGCCAGCAGCCAAGATCCTAGGGACGGGCCTCGCGAGCAGTACTTC.

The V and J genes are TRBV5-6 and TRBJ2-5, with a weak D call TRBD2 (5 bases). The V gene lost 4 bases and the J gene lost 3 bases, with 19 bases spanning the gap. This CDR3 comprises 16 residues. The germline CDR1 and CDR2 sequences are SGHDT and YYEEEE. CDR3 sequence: CASSLIPRVEEETQYF. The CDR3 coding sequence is TGTGCCAGCAGCCTAATCCCGAGGGTGGAGGAAGAGACCCAGTACTTC. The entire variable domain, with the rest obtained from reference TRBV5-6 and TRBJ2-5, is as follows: DAGVTQSPTHLIKTRGQQVTLRCSPKSGHDTVSWYQQALGQGPQFIFQYYEEEERQRGNFPDRFSGHQFPNYSSELNVNALLLGDSALYLCASSLIPRVEEETQYFGPGTRLLVL.

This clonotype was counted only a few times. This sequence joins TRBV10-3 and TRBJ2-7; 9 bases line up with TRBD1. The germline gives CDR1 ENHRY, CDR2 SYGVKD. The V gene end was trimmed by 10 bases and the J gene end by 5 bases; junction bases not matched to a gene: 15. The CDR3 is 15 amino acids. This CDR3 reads CATGPGTGLRHEQYF. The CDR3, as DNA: TGTGCCACGGGTCCCGGGACAGGGCTCAGGCACGAGCAGTACTTC.

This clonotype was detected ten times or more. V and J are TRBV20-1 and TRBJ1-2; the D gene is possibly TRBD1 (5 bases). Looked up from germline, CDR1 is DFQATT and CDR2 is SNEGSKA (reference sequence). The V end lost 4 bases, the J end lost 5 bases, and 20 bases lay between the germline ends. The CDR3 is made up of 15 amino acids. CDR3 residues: CSAKETRESIYGYTF. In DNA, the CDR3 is TGCAGTGCTAAAGAAACCAGGGAATCCATATATGGCTACACCTTC.

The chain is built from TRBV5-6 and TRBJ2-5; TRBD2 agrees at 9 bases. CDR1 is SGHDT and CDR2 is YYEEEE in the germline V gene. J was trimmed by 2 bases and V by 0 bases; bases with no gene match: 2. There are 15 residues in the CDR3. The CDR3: CASSLGLAAQETQYF. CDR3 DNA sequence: TGTGCCAGCAGCTTGGGACTAGCGGCACAAGAGACCCAGTACTTC.

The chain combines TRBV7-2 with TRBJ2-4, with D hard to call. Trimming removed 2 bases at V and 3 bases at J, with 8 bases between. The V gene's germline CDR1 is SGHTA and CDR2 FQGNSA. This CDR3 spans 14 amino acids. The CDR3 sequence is CASSLLGVKNIQYF. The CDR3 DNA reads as TGTGCCAGCAGCTTATTAGGCGTCAAAAACATTCAGTACTTC.

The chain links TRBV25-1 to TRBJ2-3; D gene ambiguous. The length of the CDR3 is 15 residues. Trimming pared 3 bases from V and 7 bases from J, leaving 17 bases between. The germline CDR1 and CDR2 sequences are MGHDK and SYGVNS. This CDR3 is CASSEPLGRAHTQYF. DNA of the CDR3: TGTGCCAGCAGTGAGCCCCTCGGAAGGGCCCATACGCAGTATTTT.